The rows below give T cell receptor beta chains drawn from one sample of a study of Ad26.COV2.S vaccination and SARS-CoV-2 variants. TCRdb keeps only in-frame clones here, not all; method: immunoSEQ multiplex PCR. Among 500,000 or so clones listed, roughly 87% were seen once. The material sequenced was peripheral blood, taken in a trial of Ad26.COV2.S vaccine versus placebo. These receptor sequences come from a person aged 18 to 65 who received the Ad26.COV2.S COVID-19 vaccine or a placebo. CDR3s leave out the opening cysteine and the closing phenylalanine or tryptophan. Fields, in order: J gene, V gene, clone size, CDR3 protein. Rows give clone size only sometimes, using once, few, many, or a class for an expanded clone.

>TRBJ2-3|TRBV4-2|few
ASSSREAQDTQY
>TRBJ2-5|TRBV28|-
ASSGQGETQY
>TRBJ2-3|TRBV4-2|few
ASSHAANEDTQY
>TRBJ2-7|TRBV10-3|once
AISGLAGYEQY
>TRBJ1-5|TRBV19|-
ASSIYGGQGNQPQH
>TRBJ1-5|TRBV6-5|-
ASSPNEGNQPQH
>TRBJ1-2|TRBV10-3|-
AISLQGADYGYT
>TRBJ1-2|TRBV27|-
ASSFSTGGGYT
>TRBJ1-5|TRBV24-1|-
ATSEQNQPQH
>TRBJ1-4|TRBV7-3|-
ASSPGRNEKLF
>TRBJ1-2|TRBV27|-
ASSSDGNYGYT
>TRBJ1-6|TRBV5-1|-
ASSSRDQNNSPLH
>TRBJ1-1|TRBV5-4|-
ASSRTMNTEAF
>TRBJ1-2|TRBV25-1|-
ASGEGGAAYT
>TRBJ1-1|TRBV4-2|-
ASSQGGVEAF
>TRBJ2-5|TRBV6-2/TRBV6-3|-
ASSKEETQY
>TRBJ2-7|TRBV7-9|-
ASSPWRGLAGGEQY
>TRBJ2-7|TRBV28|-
ASRHPGQGISIYEQY
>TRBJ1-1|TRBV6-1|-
ASSEVGRVKLYTEAF
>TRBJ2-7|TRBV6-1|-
ASSDAPRQPTYEQY
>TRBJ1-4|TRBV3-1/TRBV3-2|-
ASSQNREKLF
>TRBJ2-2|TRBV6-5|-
ASKLDRVAGELF
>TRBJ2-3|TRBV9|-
ASSLALDTQY
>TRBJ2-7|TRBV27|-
ASRPGFLLSYEQY
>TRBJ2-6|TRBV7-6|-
ASSFGPSGANVLT